This TCR beta chain stems from a study of molecular identifiers for immune sequencing clone quantification. TCRdb re-derived calls from the PCR reads in MiXCR, one entry per CDR3 protein. The sample consists of approximately 670,000 distinct CDR3 sequences, less than 20% of them appearing once. The CDR3 has 15 residues. Germline V lookup: CDR1 MNHEY, CDR2 SMNVEV (reference sequence). Naive CD8 T cells underwent sorting with the CD8+CD4-CCR7+CD45RA+ definition. As to this clonotype: The antigen remains undetermined. One junction end does not reproduce the germline sequence, and a read error may be involved.

Overall study findings and caveats: Identical TCR molecules can share a barcode, and this sharing could underestimate highly expanded clone sizes.

The sequenced material came from naive CD8+ T cells from blood, with Jurkat cell RNA spiked in. The subset denotes: FACS-sorted CD8+CD4-CCR7+CD45RA+ naive T cells. The receptor's source is a human donor in good health. Some libraries in this study had Jurkat cell RNA spiked in. J is TRBJ2-1 and V is TRBV27, with 11 bases that match TRBD1. The CDR3, as DNA: TGTGCCTGCAGTTTAGGACAGGGGGCTTACAATGAGCAGTTCTTC. Amino acids: CACSLGQGAYNEQFF.